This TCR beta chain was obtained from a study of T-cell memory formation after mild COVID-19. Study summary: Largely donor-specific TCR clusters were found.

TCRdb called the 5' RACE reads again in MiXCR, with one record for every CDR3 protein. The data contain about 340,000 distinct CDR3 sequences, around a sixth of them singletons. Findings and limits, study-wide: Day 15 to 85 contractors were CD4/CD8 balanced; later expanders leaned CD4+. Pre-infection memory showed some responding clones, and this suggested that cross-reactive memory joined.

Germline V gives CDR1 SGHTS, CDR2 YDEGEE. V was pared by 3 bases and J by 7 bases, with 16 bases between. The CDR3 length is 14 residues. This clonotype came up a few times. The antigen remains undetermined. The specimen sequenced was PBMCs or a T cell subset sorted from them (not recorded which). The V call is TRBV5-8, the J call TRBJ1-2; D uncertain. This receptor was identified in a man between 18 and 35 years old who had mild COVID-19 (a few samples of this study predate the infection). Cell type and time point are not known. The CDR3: CASSSYPVASGYTF. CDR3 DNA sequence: TGTGCCAGCAGCTCCTACCCTGTGGCCAGTGGCTACACCTTC.